This entry lists 12 T cell receptor beta chains sequenced from one sample in a study of T cells in Graves' hyperthyroidism and ophthalmopathy. Amplification targeted TCR beta CDR3 regions from RNA transcripts. First-round RT-PCR targeting the TCR CDR3 was performed with the HTBI primer set. From the multiplex PCR reads, TCRdb called clonotypes with MiXCR, one entry per CDR3 protein. Seen here are around 400,000 distinct CDR3 sequences, 20% to 25% observed once, and the top ten hold over 70%. Sequencing was done on a sample of blood. The receptors originated from a man aged 50-60 years with Graves' hyperthyroidism.

The rearrangement uses TRBV24-1 and TRBJ2-7; D possibly matches TRBD1 or TRBD2 (5 bases each). Germline V lookup: CDR1 KGHDR, CDR2 SFDVKD. V lost 3 bases and J lost 8, with 16 bases in between. The CDR3 runs to 14 residues. The CDR3, as DNA: TGTGCCACCAGTGATCCCGGGGCCCTCGGGAAGCAGTACTTC. Its protein is CATSDPGALGKQYF.

This clonotype was counted ten times or more. V is TRBV28 and J is TRBJ2-7; 7 bases line up with TRBD1. CDR1 and CDR2 from the germline V gene are MDHEN and SYDVKM. The CDR3 is made up of 14 amino acids. With V trimmed by 5 bases and J by 6 bases, 10 bases remained unmatched. The CDR3 bases are TGTGCCAGCAGTCTAAGGGGGCGCAGTGGCGAGCAGTACTTC. Translating gives CASSLRGRSGEQYF. The variable domain in full, completed from reference TRBV28 and TRBJ2-7, reads DVKVTQSSRYLVKRTGEKVFLECVQDMDHENMFWYRQDPGLGLRLIYFSYDVKMKEKGDIPEGYSVSREKKERFSLILESASTNQTSMYLCASSLRGRSGEQYFGPGTRLTVT.

This clonotype was seen ten or more times. The chain has TRBV28 and TRBJ1-1; D remains ambiguous. This CDR3 has 15 amino acids. Germline values: CDR1 MDHEN, CDR2 SYDVKM. Trimming stripped 5 bases from V and 0 bases from J, with 13 bases between. CDR3 protein: CASSTPRALNTEAFF. CDR3 bases: TGTGCCAGCAGTACCCCAAGGGCTTTGAACACTGAAGCTTTCTTT.

The CDR3 sequence: CASSSEPTGELFF. CDR3 sequence (DNA): TGTGCCAGTAGTTCGGAGCCAACCGGGGAGCTGTTTTTT. The V and J genes are TRBV19 and TRBJ2-2; no firm D call. Trimming stripped 5 bases from V and 5 bases from J, with 9 bases between. The CDR3 length is 13 residues. CDR1 LNHDA and CDR2 SQIVND come from the germline V gene (reference sequence).

This clonotype has a handful of counts. CDR3 protein: CASSVSSEMNTEAFF. The CDR3 nucleotides read TGTGCCAGCAGCGTGAGTTCAGAAATGAACACTGAAGCTTTCTTT. The V and J genes are TRBV9 and TRBJ1-1; D unclear. The CDR3 consists of 15 residues. Germline lookup yields CDR1 SGDLS and CDR2 YYNGEE. The germline V and J ends were trimmed by 2 bases and 0 bases, with 11 bases remaining between them.

This clonotype was found a few times. The chain employs TRBV5-4 and TRBJ2-5; D is undetermined. The length of the CDR3 is 13 residues. V gave up 4 bases and J gave up 2 bases, with 9 bases separating them. The germline V gene has CDR1 SGHNT and CDR2 YYREEE (reference sequence). CDR3 nucleotides: TGTGCCAGCAGCCCAACACCGCAAGAGACCCAGTACTTC. This codes for CASSPTPQETQYF.

This clonotype appeared a few times. The rearrangement joins TRBV28 to TRBJ2-6; the D is unclear. Germline V gene data show CDR1 as MDHEN and CDR2 as SYDVKM. This CDR3 spans 15 amino acids. V gave up 3 bases and J gave up 9 bases, with 15 bases separating them. In DNA, the CDR3 is TGTGCCAGCAGTTTGCGGCAGAATGCCTACAACGTCCTGACTTTC. Its protein product is CASSLRQNAYNVLTF.

The genes are TRBV20-1 and TRBJ2-7; no reliable D call. Deletions cut 1 base from V and 2 bases from J, with 6 bases between. This CDR3 region has 12 residues. CDR1 and CDR2 from the germline V gene are DFQATT and SNEGSKA (reference sequence). CDR3 amino acids: CSARGVAYEQYF. The CDR3 DNA is TGCAGTGCTAGAGGAGTCGCCTACGAGCAGTACTTC.

The J gene is TRBJ1-1, the V gene TRBV20-1, with TRBD1 identical over 9 bases. Germline values: CDR1 DFQATT, CDR2 SNEGSKA (reference sequence). The CDR3 runs to 14 residues. The junction had 14 bases not matched to a gene; V was cut back by 5 bases and J by 10 bases. The CDR3 bases are TGCAGTGCTCTCATGACAGGGGGTTCTCAAGGAGCTTTCTTT. It codes for CSALMTGGSQGAFF.

The chain has TRBV7-9 and TRBJ2-5, with TRBD2 matching 13 bases. Germline V gene lookup returns CDR1 SEHNR and CDR2 FQNEAQ (reference sequence). The trim removed 3 bases at V and 5 bases at J, leaving 6 bases unmatched. The CDR3 sequence is 16 residues long. The CDR3 loop reads CASSLGTSGVAETQYF. CDR3 sequence (DNA): TGTGCCAGCAGCTTGGGGACTAGCGGGGTCGCTGAGACCCAGTACTTC. The full variable domain, with the rest looked up from reference TRBV7-9 and TRBJ2-5, is DTGVSQNPRHKITKRGQNVTFRCDPISEHNRLYWYRQTLGQGPEFLTYFQNEAQLEKSRLLSDRFSAERPKGSFSTLEIQRTEQGDSAMYLCASSLGTSGVAETQYFGPGTRLLVL.

This clonotype occurred many times. This chain connects TRBV28 to TRBJ1-1; D is perhaps TRBD1 (5 bases). With 5 bases removed from V and 4 bases from J, the gap between germline ends came to 11 bases. Germline V gene lookup returns CDR1 MDHEN and CDR2 SYDVKM. This CDR3 spans 13 amino acids. The CDR3 sequence is CASSGGLGTEAFF. CDR3 bases: TGTGCCAGCAGTGGGGGGTTGGGCACTGAAGCTTTCTTT.

The V gene is TRBV13, the J gene TRBJ2-3; 8 bases agree with TRBD2. This CDR3 spans 15 amino acids. The V gene's germline CDR1 is PRHDT and CDR2 FYEKMQ (reference sequence). Unmatched junction bases numbered 8, after V lost 5 bases and J lost 4 bases. The CDR3 DNA is TGTGCCAGCAGCCATGGACTAGCTTGGGCAGATACGCAGTATTTT. It yields the protein CASSHGLAWADTQYF. Using reference TRBV13 and TRBJ2-3 for the parts outside the CDR3, the full variable domain is AAGVIQSPRHLIKEKRETATLKCYPIPRHDTVYWYQQGPGQDPQFLISFYEKMQSDKGSIPDRFSAQQFSDYHSELNMSSLELGDSALYFCASSHGLAWADTQYFGPGTRLTVL.